This TCR beta chain was captured in a study of cytomegalovirus exposure and HLA in healthy donors. Study background: About 85 million unique TCR sequences came from HLA-typed donors in an early release.

Primers: 60 Vbeta forward and 13 Jbeta reverse. Repertoires were generated with immunoSEQ multiplex PCR, while TCRdb's copy carries only in-frame clones and drops some. The sample includes about 120,000 clones, roughly 70% of them seen just once. Study results and caveats: A previous analysis found most TCR beta V segments productive roughly 90% or roughly 30% of the time. Most TCR sequences were uncommon, yet certain public TCRs appeared in many donors. Analysis was carried out at a later point, and it linked a missense DCLRE1C variant to TCR beta V- and J-gene trimming.

The V end was cut by 3 bases, the J end by 2 bases, with 21 bases between. The length of the CDR3 is 18 residues. Germline loops: CDR1 MDHEN, CDR2 SYDVKM. Remarks on this clone: Its antigen is unknown.

The sample taken for sequencing was PBMCs. This sequence was found in a woman aged 35 to 49 in good health and CMV-seronegative. The chain couples TRBV28 to TRBJ2-3; D might be TRBD2 (6 bases). The CDR3 loop is CASSFPQPGGIYTDTQYF. CDR3 DNA: TGTGCCAGCAGTTTCCCGCAGCCCGGGGGTATTTACACAGATACGCAGTATTTT.